The following is a T cell receptor beta chain sequence with its context. These data belong to a study of OX40 agonist ivuxolimab in advanced cancers. Generated by immunoSEQ multiplex PCR, the TCRdb table keeps only in-frame clones and is missing some. The sample comprises about 68,000 clones, 80% to 95% of which are singletons, and less than 6% rests with the top ten. This CDR3 is 16 amino acids long. Germline V gives CDR1 SGHDN, CDR2 FVKESK. V lost 1 base and J lost 2; bases outside the gene matches: 4. Here the sequenced sample was CD4+ or CD8+ T cells sorted from blood, taken in a trial of the OX40 agonist ivuxolimab. This sequence joins TRBV14 and TRBJ2-7; 11 bases fit TRBD2. This clonotype originated in an adult with an advanced solid tumor such as melanoma, head and neck, liver or kidney cancer. The CDR3 region has the DNA TGTGCCAGCAGCCAAGTAGCGGGAGGGTGGGCCTACGAGCAGTACTTC. This codes for CASSQVAGGWAYEQYF.